One and the same sample provided the 19 T cell receptor beta chains below, sequenced in a study of T cells of healthy individuals. TCRdb fed the 5' RACE reads into MiXCR, producing one record per CDR3 protein. The data hold some 100,000 distinct CDR3 sequences, with approximately 15% observed a single time. These receptors all stem from a human donor in good health.

Note on this clonotype: A read error is possible here, since a much larger clone lies one base away. The chain recombines TRBV11-2 with TRBJ1-5, with unresolved D. This CDR3 is built from 13 residues. V dropped 1 base and J dropped 3 bases, with 4 bases sitting between them. Germline CDR1 SGHAT, CDR2 FQNNGV. CDR3 residues: CASSLGHNQPQHF. The CDR3 DNA is TGTGCCAGCAGCTTAGGGCACAATCAGCCCCAGCATTTT. The full variable domain, in which reference TRBV11-2 and TRBJ1-5 provide the parts outside the CDR3, is EAGVAQSPRYKIIEKRQSVAFWCNPISGHATLYWYQQILGQGPKLLIQFQNNGVVDDSQLPKDRFSAERLKGVDSTLKIQPAKLEDSAVYLCASSLGHNQPQHFGDGTRLSIL.

The chain carries TRBV20-1 and TRBJ2-3; 7 positions match TRBD2. The CDR3 is 15 residues long. V lost 2 bases, J lost 2 bases, and 7 bases stayed unmatched. Germline CDR1 reads DFQATT; CDR2 reads SNEGSKA (reference sequence). The CDR3 DNA follows: TGCAGTGCTAGACCCCCAGCGGGGAACACAGATACGCAGTATTTT. Translating gives CSARPPAGNTDTQYF.

The J gene is TRBJ2-1, the V gene TRBV19; TRBD1 is a possible D gene (6 bases). The V gene's germline CDR1 is LNHDA and CDR2 SQIVND (reference sequence). This CDR3 contains 12 residues. The V end was cut by 9 bases, the J end by 6 bases, with 12 bases between. In nucleotides, the CDR3 is TGTGCCAGCACCTTAGGGGGCAATGAGCAGTTCTTC. This gives the protein CASTLGGNEQFF.

The chain combines TRBV21-1 with TRBJ2-5. TRBV21-1 is classified as a pseudogene. The CDR3 spans 15 residues. This CDR3 is CASSKGADTQETQYF. The CDR3 nucleotides are TGTGCCAGCAGCAAAGGGGCAGATACACAAGAGACCCAGTACTTC.

This clonotype was counted only a few times. This sequence joins TRBV7-9 and TRBJ1-5; D gene uncertain. The CDR3 contains 13 residues. CDR1 SEHNR and CDR2 FQNEAQ come from the germline V gene (reference sequence). V lost 1 base, J lost 7 bases, and 8 bases lay in between. DNA of the CDR3: TGTGCCAGCAGCTTAGGATCGCAACAGCCCCAGCATTTT. Translating gives CASSLGSQQPQHF.

In this sample, this clonotype turned up many times. V gene TRBV9 combines with J gene TRBJ2-5; D is possibly TRBD2 (7 bases). Trimming cost V 2 bases and J 5 bases, with 13 bases left between them. The germline V gene has CDR1 SGDLS and CDR2 YYNGEE. CDR3 size: 14 residues. The CDR3 nucleotides are TGTGCCAGCAGCGTCTCGGGGGGCAGGGAGACCCAGTACTTC. Protein: CASSVSGGRETQYF.

This clonotype was seen more than once but under ten times. The chain links TRBV25-1 to TRBJ2-2; 8 bases line up with TRBD2. The CDR3 is 14 residues long. Germline V gene data show CDR1 as MGHDK and CDR2 as SYGVNS. J was trimmed by 0 bases and V by 7 bases; bases with no gene match: 1. The CDR3 protein is CASISGANTGELFF. CDR3 DNA: TGTGCCAGCATTAGCGGGGCGAACACCGGGGAGCTGTTTTTT.

This clonotype occurred a few times. The chain combines TRBV19 with TRBJ1-4; perhaps TRBD1 as D (5 bases). The germline CDR1 and CDR2 sequences are LNHDA and SQIVND (reference sequence). Trimming left V 7 bases short and J 3 bases short, with 18 bases between. The CDR3 is made up of 16 amino acids. Here the CDR3 reads CASTPLRGTANEKLFF. CDR3 sequence (DNA): TGTGCCAGTACTCCCCTCCGAGGGACGGCTAATGAAAAACTGTTTTTT.

The table lists this clonotype with a few counts. The rearrangement uses TRBV4-1 and TRBJ2-3; perhaps TRBD2 as D (6 bases). The CDR3 has 15 residues. Germline CDR1 reads MGHRA; CDR2 reads YSYEKL. V dropped 1 base and J dropped 1 base, with 9 bases sitting between them. The CDR3 nucleotides are TGCGCCAGCAGCCAAGGAGCTAGCGGCACAGATACGCAGTATTTT. Its translation: CASSQGASGTDTQYF.

Ten or more counts support this clonotype. Here the CDR3 DNA reads TGCAGTGCTAGAGAGGGACAGCCGTACTCTGGGGCCAACGTCCTGACTTTC. As protein: CSAREGQPYSGANVLTF. The chain links TRBV20-1 to TRBJ2-6; 7 bases align to TRBD1. J lost 0 bases, V lost 0 bases, and 5 bases had no gene match. CDR1 is DFQATT, CDR2 SNEGSKA, per germline (reference sequence). The CDR3 contains 17 residues.

The J gene is TRBJ2-4, the V gene TRBV12-3 or TRBV12-4; D is unresolved. The CDR3 spans 14 residues. V lost 7 bases, J lost 0 bases, and 10 bases lay in between. The CDR3 protein is CASNSEVAKNIQYF. For the CDR3, the DNA is TGTGCCAGCAATTCCGAAGTAGCCAAAAACATTCAGTACTTC.

This clonotype was recorded many times. The chain joins TRBV12-3 or TRBV12-4 to TRBJ2-1; TRBD2 might be the D (5 bases). Deletions cut 3 bases from V and 1 base from J, with 22 bases between. This CDR3 is built from 19 residues. Written as DNA, the CDR3 is TGTGCCAGCAGTTTGTCCCTTCTTCGTGTTCGGGGATCCTACAATGAGCAGTTCTTC. This translates into CASSLSLLRVRGSYNEQFF.

This clonotype was detected ten times or more. The CDR3: CASSQVGGSEQYF. The CDR3 DNA sequence: TGCGCCAGCAGCCAAGTGGGAGGGAGCGAGCAGTACTTC. The genes are TRBV4-1 and TRBJ2-7; TRBD2 agrees at 7 bases. The CDR3 length is 13 residues. V was pared by 1 base and J by 6 bases, with 3 bases of the junction left unmatched. Germline V gives CDR1 MGHRA, CDR2 YSYEKL.

The rearrangement uses TRBV5-1 and TRBJ2-7; D perhaps matches TRBD1 (5 bases). This CDR3 has 16 residues. The V gene's germline CDR1 is SGHRS and CDR2 YFSETQ. Trimming pared 4 bases from V and 0 bases from J, leaving 17 bases between. The CDR3 DNA reads as TGCGCCAGCAGCCCTCGGACAAGCCTACTCTCCTACGAGCAGTACTTC. Amino acid sequence: CASSPRTSLLSYEQYF.

The rearrangement links TRBV18 to TRBJ1-5, with D unclear. Trimming shortened V by 1 base and J by 4 bases, and 5 bases separated the two germline ends. CDR3 length: 13 residues. CDR1 is KGHSH and CDR2 is LQKENI in the germline V gene. CDR3 sequence: CASSPLDNQPQHF. Written as DNA, the CDR3 is TGTGCCAGCTCACCACTGGATAATCAGCCCCAGCATTTT.

A few counts support this clonotype. The chain combines TRBV5-1 with TRBJ2-1, with a possible D match to TRBD2 (6 bases). Germline assignment: CDR1 SGHRS and CDR2 YFSETQ. V shed 4 bases and J shed 5 bases, with 19 bases lying between them. The CDR3 loop spans 16 amino acids. The CDR3 DNA reads TGCGCCAGCAGCAGACTACAAGGGACTCTGAACAATGAGCAGTTCTTC. This encodes CASSRLQGTLNNEQFF.

The V and J genes are TRBV5-1 and TRBJ2-7, with 7 bases lining up with TRBD1. Germline lookup yields CDR1 SGHRS and CDR2 YFSETQ. The CDR3 loop spans 12 amino acids. The ends lost 4 bases at V and 8 bases at J; junction bases unmatched: 6. DNA of the CDR3: TGCGCCAGCAGCGCCGACAGGGATCAGCAGTACTTC. This codes for CASSADRDQQYF.

This clonotype was seen a few times. CDR3 amino acids: CASSPTDTQYF. CDR3 bases: TGTGCCAGCAGCCCGACAGATACGCAGTATTTT. This sequence joins TRBV11-2 and TRBJ2-3; unclear D gene. Trimming pared 5 bases from V and 3 bases from J, leaving 3 bases between. Germline CDR1 and CDR2: SGHAT and FQNNGV. This CDR3 has 11 amino acids.

This clonotype has only a few counts. CDR3 coding DNA: TGTGCCATCAGTCTAGACAGTTTTAGCGCACCCCTCCACTTT. Residues: CAISLDSFSAPLHF. The J gene is TRBJ1-6, the V gene TRBV10-3; tentatively, D is TRBD1 (5 bases). Germline V gene data show CDR1 as ENHRY and CDR2 as SYGVKD. The V gene lost 5 bases and the J gene lost 11 bases, with 16 bases spanning the gap. There are 14 residues in the CDR3.